This entry concerns a single T cell receptor (beta chain). Its antigen is unidentified. Assay used: immunoSEQ multiplex PCR; TCRdb lists only in-frame clones, some missing. The table has roughly 7,400 clones, about 70% seen once. This sample is drawn from a study of tumor-infiltrating lymphocytes in localized non-small cell lung cancer. Overall study findings and caveats: IM1 and IM2 tumors showed no difference in T-cell fraction. Technical variation could not be separated from intratumor heterogeneity here.

The sequence was obtained from a human donor with non-small cell lung cancer. The sequenced sample consisted of uninvolved lung tissue not adjacent to the tumor.

Here the CDR3 reads CAWDRDHEQYF. The CDR3, as DNA: TGTGCCTGGGACAGGGACCACGAGCAGTACTTC. The chain employs TRBV30 and TRBJ2-7; 7 positions agree with TRBD1. V was pared by 5 bases and J by 5 bases, with 3 bases of the junction left unmatched. In germline, CDR1 is GTSNPN, CDR2 SVGIG (reference sequence). This CDR3 comprises 11 residues.